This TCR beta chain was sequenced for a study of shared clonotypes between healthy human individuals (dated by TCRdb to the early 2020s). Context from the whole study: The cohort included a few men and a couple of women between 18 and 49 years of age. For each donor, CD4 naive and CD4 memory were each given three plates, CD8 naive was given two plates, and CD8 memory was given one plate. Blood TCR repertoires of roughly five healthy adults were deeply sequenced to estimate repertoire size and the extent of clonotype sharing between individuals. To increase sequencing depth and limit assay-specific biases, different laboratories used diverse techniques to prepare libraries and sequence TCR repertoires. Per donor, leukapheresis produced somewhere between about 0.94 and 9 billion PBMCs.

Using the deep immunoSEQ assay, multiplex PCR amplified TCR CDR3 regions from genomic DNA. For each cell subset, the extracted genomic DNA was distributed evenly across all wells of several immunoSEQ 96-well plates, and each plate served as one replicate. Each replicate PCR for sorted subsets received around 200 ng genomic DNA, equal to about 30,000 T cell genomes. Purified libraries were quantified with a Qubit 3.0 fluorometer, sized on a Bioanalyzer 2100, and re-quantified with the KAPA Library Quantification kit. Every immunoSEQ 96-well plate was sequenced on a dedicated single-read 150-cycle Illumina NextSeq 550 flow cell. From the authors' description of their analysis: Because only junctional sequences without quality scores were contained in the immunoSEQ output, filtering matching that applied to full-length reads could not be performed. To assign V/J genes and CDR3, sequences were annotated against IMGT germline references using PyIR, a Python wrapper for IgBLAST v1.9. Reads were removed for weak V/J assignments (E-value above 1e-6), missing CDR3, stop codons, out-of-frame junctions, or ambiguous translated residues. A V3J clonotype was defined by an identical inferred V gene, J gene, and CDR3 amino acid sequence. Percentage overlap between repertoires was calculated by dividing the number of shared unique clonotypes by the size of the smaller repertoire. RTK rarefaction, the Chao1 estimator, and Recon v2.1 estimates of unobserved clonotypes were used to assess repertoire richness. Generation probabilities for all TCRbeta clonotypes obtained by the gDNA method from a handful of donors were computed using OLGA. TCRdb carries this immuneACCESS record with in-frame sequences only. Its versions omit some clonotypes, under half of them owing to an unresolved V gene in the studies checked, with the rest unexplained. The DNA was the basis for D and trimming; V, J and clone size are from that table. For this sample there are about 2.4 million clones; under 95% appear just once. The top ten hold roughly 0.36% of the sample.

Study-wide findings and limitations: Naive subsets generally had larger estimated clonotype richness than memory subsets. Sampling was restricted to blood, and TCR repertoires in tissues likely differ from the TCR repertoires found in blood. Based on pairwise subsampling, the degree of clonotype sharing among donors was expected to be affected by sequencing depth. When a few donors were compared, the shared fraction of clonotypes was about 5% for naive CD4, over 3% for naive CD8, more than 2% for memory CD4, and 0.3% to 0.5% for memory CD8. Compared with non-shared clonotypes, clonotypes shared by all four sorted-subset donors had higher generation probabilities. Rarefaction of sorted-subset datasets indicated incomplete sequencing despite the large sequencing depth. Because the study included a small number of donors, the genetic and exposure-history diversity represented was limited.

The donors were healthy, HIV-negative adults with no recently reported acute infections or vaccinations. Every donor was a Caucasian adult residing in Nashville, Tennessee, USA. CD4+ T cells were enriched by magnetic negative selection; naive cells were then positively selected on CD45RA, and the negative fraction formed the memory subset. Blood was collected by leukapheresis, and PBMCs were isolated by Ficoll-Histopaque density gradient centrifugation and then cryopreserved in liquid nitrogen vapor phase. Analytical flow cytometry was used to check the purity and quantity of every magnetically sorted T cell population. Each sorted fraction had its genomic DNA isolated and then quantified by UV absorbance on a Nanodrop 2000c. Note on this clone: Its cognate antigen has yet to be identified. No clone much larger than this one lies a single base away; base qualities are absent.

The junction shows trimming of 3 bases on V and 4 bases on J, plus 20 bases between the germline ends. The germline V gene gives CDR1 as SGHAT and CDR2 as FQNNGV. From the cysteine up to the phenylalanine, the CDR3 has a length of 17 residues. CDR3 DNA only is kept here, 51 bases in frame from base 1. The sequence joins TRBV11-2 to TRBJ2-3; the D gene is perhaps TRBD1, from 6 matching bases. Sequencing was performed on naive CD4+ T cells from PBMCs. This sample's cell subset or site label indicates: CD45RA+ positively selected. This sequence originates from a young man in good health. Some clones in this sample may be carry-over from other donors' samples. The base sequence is TGTGCCAGCAGCTTGGCCCCCACAGGGTCTGAGTCAGATACGCAGTATTTT. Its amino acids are CASSLAPTGSESDTQYF. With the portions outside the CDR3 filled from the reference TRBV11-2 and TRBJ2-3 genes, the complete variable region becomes EAGVAQSPRYKIIEKRQSVAFWCNPISGHATLYWYQQILGQGPKLLIQFQNNGVVDDSQLPKDRFSAERLKGVDSTLKIQPAKLEDSAVYLCASSLAPTGSESDTQYFGPGTRLTVL.